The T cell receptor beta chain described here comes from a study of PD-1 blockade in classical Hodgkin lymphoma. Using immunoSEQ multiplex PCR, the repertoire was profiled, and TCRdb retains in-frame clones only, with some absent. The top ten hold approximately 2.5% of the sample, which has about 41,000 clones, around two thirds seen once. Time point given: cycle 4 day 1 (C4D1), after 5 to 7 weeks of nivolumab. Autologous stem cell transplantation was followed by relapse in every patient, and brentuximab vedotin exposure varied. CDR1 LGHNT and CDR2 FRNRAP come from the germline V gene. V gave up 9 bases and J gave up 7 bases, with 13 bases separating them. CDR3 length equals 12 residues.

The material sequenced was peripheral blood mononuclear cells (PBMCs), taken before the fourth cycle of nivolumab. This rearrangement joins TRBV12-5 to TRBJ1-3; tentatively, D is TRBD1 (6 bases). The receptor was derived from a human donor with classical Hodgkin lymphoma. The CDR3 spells CASRQVENTIYF. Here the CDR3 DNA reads TGTGCTAGCCGACAGGTGGAGAACACCATATATTTT.